Below are 7 T cell receptor beta chains sequenced from a single sample in a study of cytotoxic CD8 clonotypes in ibrutinib-treated CLL. Assay: immunoSEQ multiplex PCR; the TCRdb copy retains only in-frame clones and omits some. This table has more than 110,000 clones, about 78% appearing once. Sequenced material: PBMCs, taken after 24 months of ibrutinib treatment. Every receptor here comes from a human donor with chronic lymphocytic leukemia.

The chain couples TRBV5-1 to TRBJ1-6; no clear D gene. The V gene lost 0 bases and the J gene lost 6 bases, with 4 bases spanning the gap. Per the germline V gene, CDR1 is SGHRS and CDR2 is YFSETQ. The CDR3 has 13 residues. The CDR3 DNA reads TGCGCCAGCAGCTTGGGGTCTAATTCACCCCTCCACTTT. This translates into CASSLGSNSPLHF.

The gene calls are TRBV6-1 and TRBJ1-5; D call uncertain. Trimming removed 0 bases from V and 7 bases from J, with 16 bases in between. This CDR3 is built from 16 residues. The germline CDR1 and CDR2 sequences are MNHNS and SASEGT. The CDR3 here is CASSEARGEFQQPQHF. In nucleotides, the CDR3 is TGTGCCAGCAGTGAAGCGCGGGGTGAGTTTCAACAGCCCCAGCATTTT.

The table lists this clone with a count of one. V usage is TRBV7-2 and J usage is TRBJ2-3, with D perhaps TRBD2 (5 bases). V gave up 0 bases and J gave up 6 bases, with 10 bases separating them. Germline CDR1 is SGHTA and CDR2 is FQGNSA. The CDR3 extends over 14 amino acids. CDR3 DNA sequence: TGTGCCAGCAGCTTAGCCCCGGGGTCGGATACGCAGTATTTT. Translation: CASSLAPGSDTQYF.

The V call is TRBV7-3, the J call TRBJ2-6; 7 bases fit TRBD1. V shed 7 bases and J 2 bases; nucleotides not matched to a gene: 5. The CDR3 is made up of 15 amino acids. Per the germline V gene, CDR1 is SGHTA and CDR2 is FQGTGA. The DNA for the CDR3 is TGTGCCAGCACCCTAGGGGGCGCTGGGGCCAACGTCCTGACTTTC. It encodes CASTLGGAGANVLTF.

The J gene is TRBJ1-4, the V gene TRBV27, with D possibly matching TRBD1 (5 bases). Per germline, CDR1 MNHEY and CDR2 SMNVEV (reference sequence). V was pared by 5 bases and J by 8 bases, with 15 bases between. The CDR3 is 14 residues long. The CDR3 protein is CASSPRVGMEKLFF. DNA for the CDR3: TGTGCCAGCAGTCCCAGGGTCGGGATGGAAAAACTGTTTTTT.

This clone was seen only once. The gene calls are TRBV18 and TRBJ1-5, with D maybe TRBD1 (6 bases). Trimming removed 4 bases at V and 6 bases at J, with 16 bases between. CDR1 is KGHSH, CDR2 LQKENI, per germline. The CDR3 consists of 15 residues. The CDR3 DNA is TGTGCCAGCTCACTACGACAGGAACCAGGTCAGCCCCAGCATTTT. Translating gives CASSLRQEPGQPQHF.

This clone was seen a few times. The V call is TRBV9, the J call TRBJ1-1; no clear D gene. The CDR3 length is 13 residues. With 0 bases removed from V and 1 base from J, the gap between germline ends came to 4 bases. Germline V gene lookup returns CDR1 SGDLS and CDR2 YYNGEE. The CDR3 loop reads CASSVEQNTEAFF. CDR3 nucleotide sequence: TGTGCCAGCAGCGTAGAGCAGAACACTGAAGCTTTCTTT. The variable domain in full, with the rest retrieved from reference TRBV9 and TRBJ1-1, is DSGVTQTPKHLITATGQRVTLRCSPRSGDLSVYWYQQSLDQGLQFLIQYYNGEERAKGNILERFSAQQFPDLHSELNLSSLELGDSALYFCASSVEQNTEAFFGQGTRLTVV.